The entry below describes one T cell receptor (beta chain). The CDR3 totals 13 residues. The germline V and J ends were trimmed by 2 bases and 2 bases, with 7 bases remaining between them. Germline V lookup: CDR1 LGHDT, CDR2 YNNKEL (reference sequence). This entry comes from a study of blood T cell repertoires in COVID-19. Study-wide context: The United States, Italy and Spain supplied acute and convalescent COVID-19 samples. T cells, B-cell-depleted T cells, or PBMCs supplied cDNA or gDNA.

Under the authors' procedure: Reference gene primer amplification in the assay estimated nucleated cell counts. TCRdb keeps only in-frame clones here, not all; method: immunoSEQ multiplex PCR. The DNA was the basis for D and trimming; V, J and clone size are from that table. The table has 190,000 or so clones, about 85% seen once. V gene TRBV3-1 (or the pseudogene TRBV3-2) combines with J gene TRBJ2-7, with TRBD1 as a possible D gene (5 bases). The sequence was obtained from a woman aged 80 or over with acute or convalescent COVID-19. The sequencing sample was made of peripheral blood. The CDR3 coding sequence is TGTGCCAGCAGCCAACGGACACCCTACGAGCAGTACTTC. Residues: CASSQRTPYEQYF.